Below, 18 T cell receptor beta chains from the same sample are listed, as sequenced in a study of blood T cell repertoires in COVID-19. Method: immunoSEQ multiplex PCR; TCRdb's copy keeps in-frame clones and lacks some. The sample yields about 50,000 clones, 70% to 85% seen once. Sequencing was carried out using peripheral blood. All receptors come from a man in his 70s with active COVID-19.

This clone appeared a few times. V gene TRBV7-3 combines with J gene TRBJ2-1; perhaps TRBD2 as D (6 bases). Trimming removed 5 bases at V and 8 bases at J, with 25 bases between. Germline values: CDR1 SGHTA, CDR2 FQGTGA. There are 17 residues in the CDR3. CDR3 residues: CASSKTPGGGVGHEQFF. The DNA of the CDR3 is TGTGCCAGCAGCAAAACCCCAGGTGGCGGGGTGGGACATGAGCAGTTCTTC.

The chain employs TRBV11-2 and TRBJ2-7; D might be TRBD1 (8 bases). Trimming removed 1 base at V and 5 bases at J, with 21 bases between. Germline CDR1 is SGHAT and CDR2 is FQNNGV. This CDR3 spans 17 amino acids. For the CDR3, the DNA is TGTGCCAGCAGCTTAGCCCCCCGGACAGGGAGGGTCCACGAGCAGTACTTC. Its protein is CASSLAPRTGRVHEQYF.

The chain joins TRBV21-1 to TRBJ2-7; TRBD1 is the table's D call and was not checked against the DNA. TRBV21-1 is deemed a pseudogene. This CDR3 has 14 residues. CDR3 residues: CASSSRRGGYEQYF. The CDR3 bases are TGTGCCAGCAGCTCGCGCAGGGGCGGCTACGAGCAGTACTTC.

This clone has just a few counts. This sequence joins TRBV5-4 and TRBJ2-1; D possibly corresponds to TRBD1 (6 bases). Germline loops: CDR1 SGHNT, CDR2 YYREEE (reference sequence). CDR3 length: 16 amino acids. V was cut by 0 bases and J by 5 bases, with 15 bases left in between. CDR3 amino acids: CASSLGGAGAHNEQFF. In nucleotides, the CDR3 is TGTGCCAGCAGCTTGGGAGGGGCAGGGGCACACAATGAGCAGTTCTTC.

This chain links TRBV30 with TRBJ2-6; 7 nucleotides align to TRBD1. The germline V gene encodes CDR1 GTSNPN and CDR2 SVGIG (reference sequence). Unmatched junction bases numbered 11, after V lost 3 bases and J lost 0 bases. There are 18 residues in the CDR3. CDR3 loop: CAWRIGAGGISGANVLTF. Written as DNA, the CDR3 is TGTGCCTGGAGGATAGGGGCAGGGGGTATCTCTGGGGCCAACGTCCTGACTTTC.

This chain uses TRBV7-2 with TRBJ2-1; 8 bases are shared with TRBD2. V was pared by 3 bases and J by 4 bases, with 5 bases of the junction left unmatched. Germline assignment: CDR1 SGHTA and CDR2 FQGNSA. This CDR3 spans 15 amino acids. The CDR3 DNA reads as TGTGCCAGCAGCTTGCAACTAGCGGTTTACAATGAGCAGTTCTTC. It specifies CASSLQLAVYNEQFF.

The gene calls are TRBV18 and TRBJ1-1; 8 bases map to TRBD1. The germline V gene has CDR1 KGHSH and CDR2 LQKENI. J was trimmed by 6 bases and V by 4 bases; bases with no gene match: 1. This CDR3 comprises 12 residues. The DNA of the CDR3 is TGTGCCAGCTCACAGGACAGGGCTGAAGCTTTCTTT. It is translated as CASSQDRAEAFF. Supplemented by reference TRBV18 and TRBJ1-1, the full variable domain reads NAGVMQNPRHLVRRRGQEARLRCSPMKGHSHVYWYRQLPEEGLKFMVYLQKENIIDESGMPKERFSAEFPKEGPSILRIQQVVRGDSAAYFCASSQDRAEAFFGQGTRLTVV.

The genes are TRBV5-4 and TRBJ2-3; D gene unclear. Germline V gives CDR1 SGHNT, CDR2 YYREEE (reference sequence). V lost 4 bases and J lost 0, with 9 bases in between. This CDR3 is 14 amino acids long. The CDR3 bases are TGTGCCAGCAGCCCGGAGCCTAGCACAGATACGCAGTATTTT. Protein: CASSPEPSTDTQYF.

The chain is built from TRBV29-1 and TRBJ2-1; maybe TRBD2 (6 bases). The CDR3 extends over 11 amino acids. Germline V CDR1 and CDR2: SQVTM, ANQGSEA. The germline V and J ends were trimmed by 4 bases and 8 bases, with 9 bases remaining between them. The CDR3 region is CSVALADEQFF. As DNA, the CDR3 is TGCAGCGTTGCACTAGCTGATGAGCAGTTCTTC.

The chain carries TRBV4-2 and TRBJ2-1, with 9 nucleotides matching TRBD2. Germline CDR1 LGHNA, CDR2 YNFKEQ. The J segment lost 1 base and the V segment lost 0 bases, leaving 7 bases of the junction unmatched. This CDR3 spans 18 amino acids. CDR3 nucleotides: TGTGCCAGCAGCCAAGACCCCAGCGGGAGGACTTCCTACAATGAGCAGTTCTTC. This codes for CASSQDPSGRTSYNEQFF.

The rearrangement links TRBV3-1 (or the pseudogene TRBV3-2) to TRBJ1-4; TRBD1 might be the D (5 bases). The germline V and J ends were trimmed by 1 base and 11 bases, with 14 bases remaining between them. Germline V gives CDR1 LGHDT, CDR2 YNNKEL (reference sequence). CDR3 length equals 14 residues. The CDR3 DNA sequence: TGTGCCAGCAGCCAAGCGAGAGGGGCGGGGAAACTGTTTTTT. This codes for CASSQARGAGKLFF.

This chain links TRBV5-6 with TRBJ2-5; TRBD1 might be the D (5 bases). Germline CDR1 SGHDT, CDR2 YYEEEE. Trimming pared 0 bases from V and 4 bases from J, leaving 13 bases between. The CDR3 contains 15 residues. The CDR3 sequence is CASSLDSGRVETQYF. The CDR3 DNA sequence: TGTGCCAGCAGCTTGGATTCGGGCAGGGTAGAGACCCAGTACTTC.

This CDR3 is CASSDNTGGYGYTF. CDR3 sequence (DNA): TGTGCCAGCAGCGACAACACAGGGGGCTATGGCTACACCTTC. The gene calls are TRBV11-1 and TRBJ1-2, with 8 bases lining up with TRBD1. The V and J ends lost 5 bases and 4 bases, in that order; junction bases with no gene match: 6. Germline CDR1 is SGHAT and CDR2 is FQDESV (reference sequence). The CDR3 totals 14 residues.

This clone was observed a handful of times. The V call is TRBV6-1, the J call TRBJ1-5; D is unclear. This CDR3 contains 16 residues. Germline V gene lookup returns CDR1 MNHNS and CDR2 SASEGT. Trimming removed 2 bases at V and 5 bases at J, with 16 bases between. The CDR3 nucleotides read TGTGCCAGCAGTGAACGCGGCGCAATCTCATATCAGCCCCAGCATTTT. This codes for CASSERGAISYQPQHF.

The chain couples TRBV25-1 to TRBJ1-2, with a possible D match to TRBD1 (5 bases). Trimming shortened V by 7 bases and J by 3 bases, and 15 bases separated the two germline ends. The CDR3 length is 14 residues. The germline V gene encodes CDR1 MGHDK and CDR2 SYGVNS. CDR3 DNA sequence: TGTGCCAGCAACCACGGGACTTTTGACTATGGCTACACCTTC. This sequence encodes CASNHGTFDYGYTF.

The chain carries TRBV7-3 and TRBJ1-1, with D tentatively TRBD1 (6 bases). Trimming took off 3 bases at V and 5 bases at J, with 10 bases between the two ends. This CDR3 spans 13 amino acids. From germline, CDR1 is SGHTA and CDR2 FQGTGA. The DNA of the CDR3 is TGTGCCAGCAGCTTTAACAGGGAAACTGAAGCTTTCTTT. Translation gives CASSFNRETEAFF. Full variable domain (outside the CDR3, taken from reference TRBV7-3 and TRBJ1-1): GAGVSQTPSNKVTEKGKYVELRCDPISGHTALYWYRQSLGQGPEFLIYFQGTGAADDSGLPNDRFFAVRPEGSVSTLKIQRTERGDSAVYLCASSFNRETEAFFGQGTRLTVV.

This rearrangement joins TRBV25-1 to TRBJ2-2; TRBD2 agrees at 10 bases. The CDR3 sequence is 16 residues long. The V segment lost 2 bases and the J segment 5 bases; nucleotides outside the gene matches: 5. Germline CDR1 MGHDK, CDR2 SYGVNS. The DNA of the CDR3 is TGTGCCAGCAGTGAAGGGGCGGGACTAGCGACCGGGGAGCTGTTTTTT. This codes for CASSEGAGLATGELFF.

The rearrangement links TRBV5-1 to TRBJ1-1, with TRBD1 matching over 11 bases. The CDR3 loop spans 14 amino acids. V dropped 4 bases and J dropped 7; count of bases not matched to a gene: 6. Germline V gives CDR1 SGHRS, CDR2 YFSETQ. Here the CDR3 DNA reads TGCGCCAGCAGCGGAACCGGGACAGGGGGTGAAGCTTTCTTT. Translation: CASSGTGTGGEAFF. The full variable domain, its missing parts supplied by reference TRBV5-1 and TRBJ1-1, is KAGVTQTPRYLIKTRGQQVTLSCSPISGHRSVSWYQQTPGQGLQFLFEYFSETQRNKGNFPGRFSGRQFSNSRSEMNVSTLELGDSALYLCASSGTGTGGEAFFGQGTRLTVV.